Below are 3 T cell receptor beta chains sequenced from a single sample in a study of control samples from healthy donors and cancer patients. TCRdb keeps only in-frame clones here, not all; method: immunoSEQ multiplex PCR. The data contain approximately 150,000 clones, about 90% of them singletons. Material for sequencing was blood. The receptor set was obtained from a man between 18 and 29 years old in good health.

This chain joins TRBV19 and TRBJ1-1; D is unresolved. V lost 5 bases to trimming and J lost 4 bases, with 14 bases between them. Germline assignment: CDR1 LNHDA and CDR2 SQIVND (reference sequence). This CDR3 comprises 14 residues. CDR3 in amino acids: CASSRAAVGTEAFF. CDR3 bases: TGTGCCAGTAGTCGGGCCGCGGTGGGCACTGAAGCTTTCTTT.

This chain connects TRBV29-1 to TRBJ2-5; 9 bases match TRBD2. The germline V gene has CDR1 SQVTM and CDR2 ANQGSEA. The CDR3 sequence is 13 residues long. V trimming: 2 bases; J trimming: 2 bases; junction bases outside the gene matches: 0. CDR3 coding DNA: TGCAGCGTTGAACTAGCGGGGCAAGAGACCCAGTACTTC. Amino acids: CSVELAGQETQYF.

The chain has TRBV11-2 and TRBJ1-5, with D possibly being TRBD1 (5 bases). CDR3 length: 15 residues. The germline V and J ends were trimmed by 1 base and 3 bases, with 10 bases remaining between them. Germline V CDR1 and CDR2: SGHAT, FQNNGV. CDR3 coding DNA: TGTGCCAGCAGCTTAGTGGGGCAGCCCAATCAGCCCCAGCATTTT. Translated: CASSLVGQPNQPQHF.